This entry lists 13 T cell receptor beta chains sequenced from one sample in a study of monozygotic twins with inflammatory bowel disease. Reanalyzing the 5' RACE reads, TCRdb keeps one entry per CDR3 protein, without DNA. The repertoire table contains more than 300,000 distinct CDR3 sequences. The sequencing input was blood. The receptors derive from a human donor with ulcerative colitis or Crohn's disease, or a healthy co-twin of an affected twin (not recorded which).

The chain couples TRBV7-2 to TRBJ2-3; TCRdb's D call, TRBD1, is unchecked because there is no DNA. Germline lookup yields CDR1 SGHTA and CDR2 FQGNSA. This CDR3 has 15 residues. The CDR3 sequence is CASSLARGGPDTQYF.

The chain combines TRBV3-1 with TRBJ2-3; TCRdb selects TRBD1, and the lack of DNA leaves this call unchecked. The germline CDR1 and CDR2 sequences are LGHDT and YNNKEL (reference sequence). This CDR3 region has 15 residues. CDR3 sequence reads: CASSQSQGAGDTQYF.

The rearrangement links TRBV9 to TRBJ1-2; with no DNA, the TCRdb D assignment of TRBD1 cannot be verified. Germline V CDR1 and CDR2: SGDLS, YYNGEE. The CDR3 contains 15 residues. This chain's CDR3 is CASSTQQGLSYGYTF.

The chain links TRBV9 to TRBJ1-1; TCRdb calls TRBD1, which cannot be checked without DNA. CDR1 and CDR2 from the germline V gene are SGDLS and YYNGEE. This CDR3 is built from 13 residues. CDR3: CASSVAPGAEAFF.

The chain couples TRBV6-5 to TRBJ2-3; TCRdb gives TRBD2 as the D gene, but with no DNA this cannot be confirmed. Germline lookup yields CDR1 MNHEY and CDR2 SVGAGI. This CDR3 region has 13 residues. This CDR3 is CASSYSGAKIAYF.

The V and J genes are TRBV7-2 and TRBJ1-2; TCRdb designates TRBD1, a call that cannot be tested without DNA. The CDR3 is made up of 13 amino acids. Per the germline V gene, CDR1 is SGHTA and CDR2 is FQGNSA. The CDR3 loop is CASSLQQASGYTF.

The chain links TRBV10-3 to TRBJ2-7; absent DNA, TCRdb's TRBD1 call cannot be checked. The CDR3 is made up of 13 amino acids. Germline CDR1 ENHRY, CDR2 SYGVKD. The CDR3 loop reads CAISDRGDYEQYF.

V usage is TRBV18 and J usage is TRBJ1-1; the TCRdb call, TRBD1, lacks DNA for checking. Germline V gene data show CDR1 as KGHSH and CDR2 as LQKENI. The CDR3 covers 14 residues. CDR3 region: CASSPIAGATEAFF.

The chain couples TRBV12-3 or TRBV12-4 to TRBJ1-5. This CDR3 is 12 amino acids long. The CDR3 loop reads CASSYFAQPQHF.

The chain couples TRBV24-1 to TRBJ2-1; TCRdb reports TRBD2, a call that lacks DNA to check it against. CDR1 is KGHDR, CDR2 SFDVKD, per germline. The CDR3 totals 14 residues. CDR3 protein: CATSERETYNEQFF.

The rearrangement uses TRBV20-1 and TRBJ1-1; TCRdb returns TRBD1, unconfirmable since there is no DNA. The length of the CDR3 is 14 residues. Germline lookup yields CDR1 DFQATT and CDR2 SNEGSKA (reference sequence). The CDR3 is CSARPGRLNTEAFF.

The rearrangement links TRBV29-1 to TRBJ2-7; TCRdb gives TRBD1 as the D gene, but with no DNA this cannot be confirmed. This CDR3 comprises 12 residues. CDR1 is SQVTM, CDR2 ANQGSEA, per germline. Here the CDR3 reads CSAQDRGYEQYF.

The chain recombines TRBV7-7 with TRBJ2-6; TCRdb's assignment of TRBD1 cannot be checked, as there is no DNA. Germline CDR1 SSHAT, CDR2 FNYEAQ (reference sequence). There are 20 residues in the CDR3. CDR3 sequence reads: CASSLNSGTARFSGANVLTF. The whole variable domain, filled in from reference TRBV7-7 and TRBJ2-6, reads GAGVSQSPRYKVTKRGQDVTLRCDPISSHATLYWYQQALGQGPEFLTYFNYEAQPDKSGLPSDRFSAERPEGSISTLTIQRTEQRDSAMYRCASSLNSGTARFSGANVLTFGAGSRLTVL.